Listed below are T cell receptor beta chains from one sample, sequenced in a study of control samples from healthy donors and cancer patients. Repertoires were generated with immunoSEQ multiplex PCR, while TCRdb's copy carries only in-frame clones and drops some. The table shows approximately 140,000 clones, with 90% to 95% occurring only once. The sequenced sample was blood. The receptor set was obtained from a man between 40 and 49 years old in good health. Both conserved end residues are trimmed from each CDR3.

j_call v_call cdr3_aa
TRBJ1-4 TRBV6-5 ASSPSRTNEKLF
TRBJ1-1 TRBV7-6 ASPEPPHSNTEAF
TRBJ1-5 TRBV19 ASSRPGQNNQPQH
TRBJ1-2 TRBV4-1 ASSQDHGTARHT
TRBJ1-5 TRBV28 ASGTGGFGQPQH
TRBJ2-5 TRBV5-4 ASSLWGAGDRETQY
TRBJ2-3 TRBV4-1 ASSQLGISTDTQY
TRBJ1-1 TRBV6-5 ASKEGPNTEAF
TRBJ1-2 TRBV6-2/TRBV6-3 ASSLRQTANYGYT
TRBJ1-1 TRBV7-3 ASSAMGVTEAF
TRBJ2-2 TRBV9 ASSVQTGAGELF
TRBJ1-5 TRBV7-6 AGHPRGQYSNQPQH
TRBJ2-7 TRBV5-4 ASSLSAGGHEQY
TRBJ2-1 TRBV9 ASSQTSGKTAGAYNEQF
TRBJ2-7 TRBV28 ASSLGETGYEQY
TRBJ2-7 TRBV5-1 ASSLLHPGLAGEEQY
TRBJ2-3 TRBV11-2 ASSFERDRYTDTQY
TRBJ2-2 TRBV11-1 ASSPRRTVTGELF
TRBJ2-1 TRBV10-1 ASSRTGGFSHNEQF
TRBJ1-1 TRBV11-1 ASRSQVGGSRAF
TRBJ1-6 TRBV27 ASSLSGTGILIYNSPLH
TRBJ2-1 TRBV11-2 ASSLSGSSYNEQF
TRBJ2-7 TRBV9 ASSVPSYEQY
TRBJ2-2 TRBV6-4 ASSERGAGTGELF
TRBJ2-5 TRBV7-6 ASSLSRTHQETQY
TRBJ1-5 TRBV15 ATSGDISLPSSQPQH
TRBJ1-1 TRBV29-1 SVVDDEAF
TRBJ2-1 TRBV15 ATSRGDSGVHNEQF
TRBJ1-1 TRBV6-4 ASSTDGLNTEAF
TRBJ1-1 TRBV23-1 ASPPQRGVEAF
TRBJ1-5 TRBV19 ASSMDGMWNQPQH
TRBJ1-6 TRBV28 ATSGSSYNSPLH
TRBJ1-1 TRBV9 ASSPYPGDEAF
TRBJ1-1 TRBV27 ASSRLANTEAF
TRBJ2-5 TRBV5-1 ASSFDSSGETQY
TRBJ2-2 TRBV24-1 ATSEQGVTGELF
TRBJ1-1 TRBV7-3 ASSLMTSGTEAF
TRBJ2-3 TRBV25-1 ASSDRGALGKDTQY
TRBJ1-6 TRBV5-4 ASSPRDRGNNSPLH
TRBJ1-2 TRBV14 ASSQEPTGKYGYT
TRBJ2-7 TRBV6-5 ASSYLVGDYEQY
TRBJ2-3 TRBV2 ASKRGGPGTDTQY
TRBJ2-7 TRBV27 ASTATPDNGEQY
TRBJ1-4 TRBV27 ASSLWGDEKLF
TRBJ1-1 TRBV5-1 ASSLGQPNTEAF
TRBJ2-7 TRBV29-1 SVSRRTADEQY
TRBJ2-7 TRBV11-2 ASSSGHYEQY
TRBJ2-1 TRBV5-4 ASSLPGNEQF
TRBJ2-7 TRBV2 ASSELQGYEQY
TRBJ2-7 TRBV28 ATRTSGSISYEQY
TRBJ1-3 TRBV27 ASSFGVSGNTIY
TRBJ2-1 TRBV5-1 ASSPRAGGGNEQF
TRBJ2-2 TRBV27 ASSLNTGELF